The next 25 T cell receptor beta chains were all read from a single sample in a study of CD8+CD57+ T cells in acquired aplastic anemia. The study profiled TCR beta VDJ and CDR3 using genomic DNA as template. TCRdb itself ran the reads through MiXCR, one entry per CDR3 protein. The table shows tens of thousands of distinct CDR3 sequences, with 40% to 50% occurring only once. The specimen was sorted CD4+, CD8+, or CD8+CD57+ T cells (not recorded which) from PBMCs. These receptors were taken from a human donor in good health, serving as a control.

J is TRBJ2-3 and V is TRBV2; 14 bases fit TRBD2. Germline V lookup: CDR1 SNHLY, CDR2 FYNNEI. The CDR3 has 16 residues. J lost 6 bases, V lost 4 bases, and 6 bases had no gene match. The CDR3 loop reads CASSVGLAGAGDTQYF. CDR3 DNA: TGTGCCAGCAGTGTGGGACTAGCGGGAGCGGGTGATACGCAGTATTTT.

The chain employs TRBV10-3 and TRBJ1-6; 8 bases line up with TRBD1. Per the germline V gene, CDR1 is ENHRY and CDR2 is SYGVKD. J was trimmed by 7 bases and V by 3 bases; bases with no gene match: 2. CDR3 length: 14 residues. The DNA of the CDR3 is TGTGCCATCAGTGACGGACAGGGAAATTCACCCCTCCACTTT. Residues: CAISDGQGNSPLHF.

A few counts support this clonotype. One end of the junction varies from germline; a read error may be responsible. The chain employs TRBV12-3 or TRBV12-4 and TRBJ2-7; D ambiguous. There are 13 residues in the CDR3. This CDR3 reads CASSSGWSYEQHF. Written as DNA, the CDR3 is TGTGCCAGCAGTTCCGGTTGGAGCTACGAGCAGCACTTC.

This clonotype was seen ten or more times. The CDR3 here is CASSLGSLYEQYF. In DNA form, the CDR3 reads TGTGCCAGCAGCTTAGGATCCCTCTACGAGCAGTACTTC. The chain has TRBV13 and TRBJ2-7; D unresolved. This CDR3 is built from 13 residues. Trimming removed 0 bases at V and 3 bases at J, with 6 bases between. Germline CDR1 reads PRHDT; CDR2 reads FYEKMQ (reference sequence).

The rearrangement uses TRBV10-3 and TRBJ1-2, with D possibly being TRBD1 (5 bases). The CDR3 covers 11 residues. Per germline, CDR1 ENHRY and CDR2 SYGVKD. The ends were cut back, 8 bases at V and 7 bases at J, with 11 bases in the middle. The CDR3 DNA is TGTGCCATCCACGGGACCGCTGGCTACACCTTC. Its translation: CAIHGTAGYTF.

The chain employs TRBV24-1 and TRBJ1-6; D not certain. Germline V gives CDR1 KGHDR, CDR2 SFDVKD. The CDR3 runs 12 residues. Trimming shortened V by 2 bases and J by 10 bases, and 5 bases separated the two germline ends. CDR3 sequence (DNA): TGTGCCACCAGTGATTCGGGATCACCCCTCCACTTT. Its protein is CATSDSGSPLHF.

There are a few counts of this clonotype. This rearrangement joins TRBV27 to TRBJ2-7; D is possibly TRBD2 (6 bases). The V gene's germline CDR1 is MNHEY and CDR2 SMNVEV (reference sequence). The germline V and J ends were trimmed by 2 bases and 3 bases, with 14 bases remaining between them. The CDR3 loop spans 15 amino acids. The CDR3 DNA reads as TGTGCCAGCAGTTTACTGGAGGGAACCTACTACGAGCAGTACTTC. Protein: CASSLLEGTYYEQYF.

This clonotype was seen repeatedly, ten times or more. The chain carries TRBV20-1 and TRBJ2-7; D is ambiguous. Germline V lookup: CDR1 DFQATT, CDR2 SNEGSKA (reference sequence). The CDR3 totals 12 residues. V dropped 4 bases and J dropped 0 bases, with 7 bases sitting between them. The DNA for the CDR3 is TGCAGTGCTACGGACCTCTCCTACGAGCAGTACTTC. This encodes CSATDLSYEQYF.

This clonotype was counted a few times. This sequence joins TRBV15 and TRBJ2-1; possible D gene TRBD2, 5 bases. This CDR3 is 12 amino acids long. Germline V gene lookup returns CDR1 LNHNV and CDR2 YYDKDF (reference sequence). V lost 8 bases, J lost 3 bases, and 8 bases lay in between. This CDR3 is CATGRDYNEQFF. For the CDR3, the DNA is TGTGCCACCGGCCGGGACTACAATGAGCAGTTCTTC.

This clonotype was picked up many times. This chain connects TRBV7-9 to TRBJ1-2; perhaps TRBD1 as D (5 bases). V was cut by 1 base and J by 8 bases, with 17 bases left in between. The CDR3 covers 15 residues. Germline CDR1 reads SEHNR; CDR2 reads FQNEAQ (reference sequence). The CDR3 here is CASSLGQGESDGYTF. The CDR3 DNA follows: TGTGCCAGCAGCTTAGGGCAGGGTGAGTCGGACGGCTACACCTTC.

V usage is TRBV5-4 and J usage is TRBJ2-7; 7 bases are shared with TRBD2. Per the germline V gene, CDR1 is SGHNT and CDR2 is YYREEE (reference sequence). The CDR3 totals 15 residues. Germline trimming cut 2 bases from V and 6 bases from J; bases unmatched to any gene: 11. The CDR3 DNA reads as TGTGCCAGCAGCTTATCGGCTCAGGGAGGGTCCGAGCAGTACTTC. It specifies CASSLSAQGGSEQYF.

This clonotype has a single count. The chain combines TRBV6-4 with TRBJ1-6; D is uncertain. CDR1 MRHNA and CDR2 SNTAGT come from the germline V gene. CDR3 length: 13 residues. V was trimmed by 0 bases and J by 7 bases, leaving 4 bases between them. Here the CDR3 DNA reads TGTGCCAGCAGTGACTCTGGGAATTCACCCCTCCACTTT. Amino acid sequence: CASSDSGNSPLHF.

To note about this clonotype: Germline and junction disagree at one end, which may indicate a read error. This rearrangement joins TRBV10-3 to TRBJ1-6; weak D call: TRBD1 (5 bases). Germline-derived CDR1 and CDR2 are ENHRY and SYGVKD. The CDR3 is 15 residues long. The CDR3 is CAISALTGGSSPPHF. The CDR3 nucleotides read TGTGCCATCAGTGCCCTAACAGGTGGAAGTTCACCCCCCCACTTT.

The chain has TRBV10-1 and TRBJ1-2; 9 nucleotides agree with TRBD1. CDR1 and CDR2 from the germline V gene are WNHNN and SYGVQD (reference sequence). V lost 6 bases, J lost 4 bases, and 12 bases stayed unmatched. This CDR3 has 16 amino acids. The CDR3 here is CASSGPGTGYGYGYTF. CDR3 coding DNA: TGCGCCAGCAGCGGTCCCGGGACAGGGTATGGCTATGGCTACACCTTC.

This clonotype was found once. Relative to the germline gene, one junction end is altered; a read error may explain this. J is TRBJ1-1 and V is TRBV6-5, with D uncertain. This CDR3 has 13 residues. Germline lookup yields CDR1 MNHEY and CDR2 SVGAGI. CDR3 sequence: CASSYAGRTEALF. Written as DNA, the CDR3 is TGTGCCAGCAGTTACGCGGGGAGGACTGAAGCTCTCTTT.

Regarding this clonotype: The junction does not match germline at one end; this may be a read error. The chain links TRBV6-5 to TRBJ2-3; D remains unclear. Germline V gene sequence: CDR1 MNHEY, CDR2 SVGAGI. CDR3 length equals 12 residues. CDR3: CASSYNGESMGF. CDR3 DNA: TGTGCCAGCAGTTATAATGGGGAATCAATGGGGTTT.

The CDR3 nucleotides are TGTGCCAGCAGGAAGACAGACTCCTACGAGCAGTACTTC. Its protein is CASRKTDSYEQYF. The rearrangement links TRBV5-3 to TRBJ2-7; tentative D call: TRBD1 (5 bases). TRBV5-3 is assigned to the ORF class and has an uncertain function. Trimming cost V 8 bases and J 0 bases, with 12 bases left between them. The CDR3 loop spans 13 amino acids.

The V and J genes are TRBV19 and TRBJ1-1; 7 bases agree with TRBD1. Germline loops: CDR1 LNHDA, CDR2 SQIVND (reference sequence). This CDR3 has 12 amino acids. With V trimmed by 3 bases and J by 10 bases, 5 bases remained unmatched. CDR3 nucleotide sequence: TGTGCCAGTAGTATGCAGGGGGGGAGAGCTTTCTTT. The encoded protein is CASSMQGGRAFF.

This clonotype occurred many times. The chain recombines TRBV12-3 or TRBV12-4 with TRBJ1-1, with D possibly being TRBD1 (5 bases). The CDR3 extends over 14 amino acids. V was cut by 5 bases and J by 5 bases, with 15 bases left in between. In nucleotides, the CDR3 is TGTGCCAGCAGTCGCAGGGATTTGCTAACTGAAGCTTTCTTT. It codes for CASSRRDLLTEAFF.

The V call is TRBV10-3, the J call TRBJ1-1; D not certain. The CDR3 runs 12 residues. With 8 bases removed from V and 1 base from J, the gap between germline ends came to 8 bases. Germline V CDR1 and CDR2: ENHRY, SYGVKD. This CDR3 reads CAIGLGNTEAFF. The CDR3 coding sequence is TGTGCCATCGGGTTGGGGAACACTGAAGCTTTCTTT.

The gene calls are TRBV11-1 and TRBJ2-2; TRBD1 aligns across 7 bases. In germline, CDR1 is SGHAT, CDR2 FQDESV (reference sequence). This CDR3 has 16 amino acids. The trim removed 5 bases at V and 5 bases at J, leaving 11 bases unmatched. CDR3 loop: CASSHTTGRLTGELFF. In DNA form, the CDR3 reads TGTGCCAGCAGCCACACGACAGGGCGGTTGACCGGGGAGCTGTTTTTT.

This clonotype appeared once. The chain's CDR3 is CASRRWQAARTDTQYF. CDR3 coding DNA: TGCGCCAGCAGAAGGTGGCAGGCAGCTCGCACAGATACGCAGTATTTT. V usage is TRBV5-1 and J usage is TRBJ2-3; D gene uncertain. The CDR3 is 16 residues long. Per germline, CDR1 SGHRS and CDR2 YFSETQ. The V end was cut by 5 bases, the J end by 1 base, with 17 bases between. The full variable domain, with the rest looked up from reference TRBV5-1 and TRBJ2-3, is KAGVTQTPRYLIKTRGQQVTLSCSPISGHRSVSWYQQTPGQGLQFLFEYFSETQRNKGNFPGRFSGRQFSNSRSEMNVSTLELGDSALYLCASRRWQAARTDTQYFGPGTRLTVL.

As to this clonotype: This clone may be a read error of a much larger clone one base away. The chain links TRBV10-3 to TRBJ2-5; perhaps TRBD2 as D (5 bases). V dropped 5 bases and J dropped 10 bases, with 20 bases sitting between them. Germline V gives CDR1 ENHRY, CDR2 SYGVKD. CDR3 length equals 14 residues. The CDR3 DNA follows: TGTGCCATCAGTTACGGGGTCAAGTCAGAGGACCAGTACTTC. It codes for CAISYGVKSEDQYF.

The V call is TRBV12-3 or TRBV12-4, the J call TRBJ2-2; 11 bases agree with TRBD2. The CDR3 consists of 15 residues. V lost 6 bases to trimming and J lost 6 bases; unmatched junction nucleotides: 6. The DNA for the CDR3 is TGTGCCAGCAGCCTAGCGGGAGGACTTGCCGGGGAGCTGTTTTTT. Its translation: CASSLAGGLAGELFF.

The chain recombines TRBV7-2 with TRBJ2-5; D gene ambiguous. The germline V gene has CDR1 SGHTA and CDR2 FQGNSA. This CDR3 is built from 14 residues. The ends were cut back, 6 bases at V and 3 bases at J, with 14 bases in the middle. The CDR3 region has the DNA TGTGCCAGCAGGGGGTCCTGGGGTGAAGAGACCCAGTACTTC. This gives the protein CASRGSWGEETQYF.